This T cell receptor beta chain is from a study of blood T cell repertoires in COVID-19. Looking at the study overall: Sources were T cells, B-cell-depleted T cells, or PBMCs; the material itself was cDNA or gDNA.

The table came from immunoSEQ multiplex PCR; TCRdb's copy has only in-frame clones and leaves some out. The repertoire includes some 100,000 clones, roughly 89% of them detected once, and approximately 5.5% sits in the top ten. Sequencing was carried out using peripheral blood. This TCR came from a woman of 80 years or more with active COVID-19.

The CDR3 nucleotides read TGTGCCAGCACCCCAACGACAGCCTTATATGAAAAACTGTTTTTT. As protein: CASTPTTALYEKLFF. V gene TRBV2 combines with J gene TRBJ1-4, with D possibly matching TRBD1 (5 bases). Trimming left V 7 bases short and J 6 bases short, with 18 bases between. The CDR3 runs to 15 residues. CDR1 and CDR2 (germline): SNHLY, FYNNEI. The entire variable domain, with the rest obtained from reference TRBV2 and TRBJ1-4, is as follows: EPEVTQTPSHQVTQMGQEVILRCVPISNHLYFYWYRQILGQKVEFLVSFYNNEISEKSEIFDDQFSVERPDGSNFTLKIRSTKLEDSAMYFCASTPTTALYEKLFFGSGTQLSVL.